The entry below describes one T cell receptor (beta chain). CDR3 length: 12 amino acids. Germline assignment: CDR1 MGHRA and CDR2 YSYEKL. V gave up 5 bases and J gave up 7 bases, with 12 bases separating them. This entry is derived from a study of blood T cell repertoires in COVID-19. The assay was immunoSEQ multiplex PCR, and TCRdb's table has in-frame clones only and misses some. The top ten hold under 8.5% of the sample, which has roughly 570,000 clones, less than 90% seen once. This rearrangement joins TRBV4-1 to TRBJ2-7, with D perhaps TRBD2 (5 bases). The sequence derives from a woman aged 45 to 65 with COVID-19, enrolled during active disease. Sequencing input: peripheral blood. CDR3 sequence: CASSDRRGEQYF. The CDR3 nucleotides read TGCGCCAGCAGCGACCGACGAGGGGAGCAGTACTTC.